This T cell receptor (beta chain) derives from a study of lymphopenia after photon versus proton radiotherapy. Looked up from germline, CDR1 is MDHEN and CDR2 is SYDVKM. V was trimmed by 3 bases and J by 1 base, leaving 13 bases between them. The CDR3 length is 16 residues. Clones were read by immunoSEQ multiplex PCR, and TCRdb kept only the in-frame ones, dropping some. The sample contains roughly 76,000 clones, roughly 92% of which appear only once. The study's findings and limits: Proton therapy kept repertoires fairly stable, unlike photons, which gained effector/memory cells.

In the case of this clone: Its specificity is not known.

The chain has TRBV28 and TRBJ1-3; perhaps TRBD1 as D (5 bases). Sample: peripheral blood, taken from a patient treated with photon-based radiotherapy. This sequence originates from a woman aged 35 to 49 with cholangiocarcinoma. The CDR3 DNA reads TGTGCCAGCAGTTTTCTTGGGGCAGGGTCTGGAAACACCATATATTTT. Translated, it gives CASSFLGAGSGNTIYF. Combining the CDR3 with reference TRBV28 and TRBJ1-3 gives the whole variable domain DVKVTQSSRYLVKRTGEKVFLECVQDMDHENMFWYRQDPGLGLRLIYFSYDVKMKEKGDIPEGYSVSREKKERFSLILESASTNQTSMYLCASSFLGAGSGNTIYFGEGSWLTVV.